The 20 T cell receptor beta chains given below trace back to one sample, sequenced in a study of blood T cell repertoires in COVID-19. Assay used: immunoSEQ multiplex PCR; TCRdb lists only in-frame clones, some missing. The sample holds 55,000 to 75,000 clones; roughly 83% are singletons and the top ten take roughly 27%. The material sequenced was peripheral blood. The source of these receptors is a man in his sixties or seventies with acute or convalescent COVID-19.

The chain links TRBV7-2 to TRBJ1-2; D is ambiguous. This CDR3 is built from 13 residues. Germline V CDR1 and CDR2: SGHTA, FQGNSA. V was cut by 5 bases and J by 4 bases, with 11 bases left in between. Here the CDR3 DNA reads TGTGCCAGCAGCAGACCAGGAATCTATGGCTACACCTTC. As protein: CASSRPGIYGYTF.

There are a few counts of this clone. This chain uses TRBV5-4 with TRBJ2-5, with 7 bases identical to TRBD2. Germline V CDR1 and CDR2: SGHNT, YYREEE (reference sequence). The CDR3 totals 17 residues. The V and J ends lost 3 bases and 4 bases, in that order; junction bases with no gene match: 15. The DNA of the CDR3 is TGTGCCAGCAGCTCGCCCACTAGCGCCCAAGCGAGAGAGACCCAGTACTTC. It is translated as CASSSPTSAQARETQYF.

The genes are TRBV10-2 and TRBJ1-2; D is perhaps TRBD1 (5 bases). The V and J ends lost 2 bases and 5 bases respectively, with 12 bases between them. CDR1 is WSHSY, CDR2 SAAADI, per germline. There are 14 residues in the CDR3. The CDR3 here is CASSEGAGRYGYTF. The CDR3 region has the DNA TGCGCCAGCAGTGAGGGGGCCGGACGTTATGGCTACACCTTC.

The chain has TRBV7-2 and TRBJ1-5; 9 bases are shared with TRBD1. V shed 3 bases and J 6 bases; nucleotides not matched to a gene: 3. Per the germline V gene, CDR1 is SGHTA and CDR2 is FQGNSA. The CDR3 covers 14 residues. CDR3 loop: CASSLTGGSQPQHF. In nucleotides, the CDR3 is TGTGCCAGCAGCTTGACAGGGGGGAGTCAGCCCCAGCATTTT.

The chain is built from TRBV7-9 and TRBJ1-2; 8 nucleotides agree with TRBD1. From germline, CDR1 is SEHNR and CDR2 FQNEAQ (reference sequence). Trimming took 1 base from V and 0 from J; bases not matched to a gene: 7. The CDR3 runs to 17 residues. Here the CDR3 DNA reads TGTGCCAGCAGCTTAGAAGGCAGGGGGCCTGCTAACTATGGCTACACCTTC. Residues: CASSLEGRGPANYGYTF.

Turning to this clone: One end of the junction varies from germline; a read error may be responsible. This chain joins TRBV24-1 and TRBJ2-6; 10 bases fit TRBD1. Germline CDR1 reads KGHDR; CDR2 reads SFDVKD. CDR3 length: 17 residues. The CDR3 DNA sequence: TGTGCCACGAGTGGGACAGGGGAACTCTCTGGGGCCAACGTCCTGACTTTC. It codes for CATSGTGELSGANVLTF.

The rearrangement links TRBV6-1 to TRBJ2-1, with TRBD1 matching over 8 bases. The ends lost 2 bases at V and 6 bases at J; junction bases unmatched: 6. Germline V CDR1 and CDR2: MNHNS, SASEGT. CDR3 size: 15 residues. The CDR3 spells CASSELDRVGNEQFF. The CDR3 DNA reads TGTGCCAGCAGTGAATTGGACAGGGTCGGCAATGAGCAGTTCTTC.

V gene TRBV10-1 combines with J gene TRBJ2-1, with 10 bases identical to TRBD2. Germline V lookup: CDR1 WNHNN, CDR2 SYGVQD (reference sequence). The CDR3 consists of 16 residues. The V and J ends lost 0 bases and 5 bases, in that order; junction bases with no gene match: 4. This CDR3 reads CASSESASGGNNEQFF. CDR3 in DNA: TGCGCCAGCAGTGAGTCGGCTAGCGGGGGTAACAATGAGCAGTTCTTC.

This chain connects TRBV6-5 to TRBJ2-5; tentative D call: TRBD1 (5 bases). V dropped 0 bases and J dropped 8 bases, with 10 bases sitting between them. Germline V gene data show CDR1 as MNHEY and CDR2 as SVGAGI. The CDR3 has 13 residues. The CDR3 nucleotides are TGTGCCAGCAGTTACTCGGCAGGGCAAACCCAGTACTTC. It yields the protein CASSYSAGQTQYF.

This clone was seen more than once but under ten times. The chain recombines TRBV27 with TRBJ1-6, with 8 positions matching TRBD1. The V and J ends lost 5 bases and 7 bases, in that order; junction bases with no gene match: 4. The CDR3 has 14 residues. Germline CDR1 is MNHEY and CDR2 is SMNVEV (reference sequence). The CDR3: CASSEDRANSPLHF. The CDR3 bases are TGTGCCAGCAGTGAGGACAGGGCAAATTCACCCCTCCACTTT.

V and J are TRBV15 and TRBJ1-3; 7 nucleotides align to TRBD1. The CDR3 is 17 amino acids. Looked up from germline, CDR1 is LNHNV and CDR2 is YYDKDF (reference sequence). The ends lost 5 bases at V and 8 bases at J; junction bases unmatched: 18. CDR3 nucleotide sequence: TGTGCCACCAGCCCTCGACAGGGATCGTTATTCGGGGACACCATATATTTT. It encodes CATSPRQGSLFGDTIYF. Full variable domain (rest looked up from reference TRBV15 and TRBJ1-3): DAMVIQNPRYQVTQFGKPVTLSCSQTLNHNVMYWYQQKSSQAPKLLFHYYDKDFNNEADTPDNFQSRRPNTSFCFLDIRSPGLGDTAMYLCATSPRQGSLFGDTIYFGEGSWLTVV.

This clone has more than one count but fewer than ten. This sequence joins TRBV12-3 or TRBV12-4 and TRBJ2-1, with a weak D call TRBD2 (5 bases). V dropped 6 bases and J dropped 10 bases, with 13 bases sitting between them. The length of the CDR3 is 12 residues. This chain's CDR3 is CASRLDVREQFF. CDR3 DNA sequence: TGTGCCAGCAGACTAGACGTCCGCGAGCAGTTCTTC.

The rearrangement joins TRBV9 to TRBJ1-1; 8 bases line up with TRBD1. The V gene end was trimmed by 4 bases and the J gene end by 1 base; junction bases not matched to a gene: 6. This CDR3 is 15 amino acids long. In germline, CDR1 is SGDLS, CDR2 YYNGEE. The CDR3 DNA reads TGTGCCAGCAGCCCGCGGACAGGGACGAACACTGAAGCTTTCTTT. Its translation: CASSPRTGTNTEAFF.

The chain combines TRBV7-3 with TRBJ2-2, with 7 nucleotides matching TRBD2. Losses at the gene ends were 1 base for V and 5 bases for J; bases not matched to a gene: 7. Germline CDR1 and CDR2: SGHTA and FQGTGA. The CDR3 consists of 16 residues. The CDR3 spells CASSLNGGAGTGELFF. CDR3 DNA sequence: TGTGCCAGCAGCTTAAATGGGGGAGCGGGGACCGGGGAGCTGTTTTTT.

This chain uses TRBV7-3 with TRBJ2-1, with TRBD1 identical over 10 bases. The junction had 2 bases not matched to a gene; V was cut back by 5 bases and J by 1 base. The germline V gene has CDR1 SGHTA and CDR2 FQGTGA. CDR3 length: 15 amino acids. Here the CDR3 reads CASSQDRGSYNEQFF. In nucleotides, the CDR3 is TGTGCCAGCAGCCAGGACAGGGGGTCCTACAATGAGCAGTTCTTC.

Here the CDR3 reads CASTLLTGKMNTEAFF. The CDR3 DNA is TGTGCCAGCACCCTACTGACAGGGAAGATGAACACTGAAGCTTTCTTT. V usage is TRBV28 and J usage is TRBJ1-1; 7 nucleotides agree with TRBD1. The CDR3 runs to 16 residues. J lost 0 bases, V lost 7 bases, and 11 bases had no gene match. CDR1 is MDHEN and CDR2 is SYDVKM in the germline V gene.

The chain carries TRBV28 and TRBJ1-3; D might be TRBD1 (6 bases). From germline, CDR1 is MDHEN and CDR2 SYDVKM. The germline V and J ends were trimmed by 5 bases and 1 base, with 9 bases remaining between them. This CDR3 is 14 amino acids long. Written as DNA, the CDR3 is TGTGCCAGCAGTAAACAGGGTTCTGGAAACACCATATATTTT. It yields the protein CASSKQGSGNTIYF. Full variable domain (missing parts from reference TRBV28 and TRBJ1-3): DVKVTQSSRYLVKRTGEKVFLECVQDMDHENMFWYRQDPGLGLRLIYFSYDVKMKEKGDIPEGYSVSREKKERFSLILESASTNQTSMYLCASSKQGSGNTIYFGEGSWLTVV.

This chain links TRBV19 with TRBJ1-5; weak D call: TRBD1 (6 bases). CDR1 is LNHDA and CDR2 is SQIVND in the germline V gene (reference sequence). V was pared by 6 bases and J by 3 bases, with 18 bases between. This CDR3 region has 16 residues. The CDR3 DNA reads TGTGCCAGTAGAGAAACAGGGAGGGTGATCAATCAGCCCCAGCATTTT. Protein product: CASRETGRVINQPQHF.

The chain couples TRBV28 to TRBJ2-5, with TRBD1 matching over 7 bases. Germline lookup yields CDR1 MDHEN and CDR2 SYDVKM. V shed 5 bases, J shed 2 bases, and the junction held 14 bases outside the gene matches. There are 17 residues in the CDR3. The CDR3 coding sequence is TGTGCCAGCAGTCCCAGACAGGGCACCCCCGATCAAGAGACCCAGTACTTC. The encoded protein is CASSPRQGTPDQETQYF.

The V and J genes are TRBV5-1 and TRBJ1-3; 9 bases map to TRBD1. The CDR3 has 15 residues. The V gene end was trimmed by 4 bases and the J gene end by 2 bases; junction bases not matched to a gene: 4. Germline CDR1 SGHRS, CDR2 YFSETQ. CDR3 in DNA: TGCGCCAGCAGCACTTACAGGGGGCCTGGAAACACCATATATTTT. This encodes CASSTYRGPGNTIYF.